This T cell receptor beta chain derives from a study of OX40 agonist ivuxolimab in advanced cancers. Sequenced by immunoSEQ multiplex PCR; TCRdb stores in-frame clones only, minus some. The sample contains tens of thousands of clones, 86% of which appear only once. Samples were taken at baseline and on day 1 of cycles 4 and 7. Sequenced here: CD4+ or CD8+ T cells sorted from blood, sampled in a trial of the OX40 agonist ivuxolimab. The TCR sequence derives from an adult with an advanced solid tumor such as melanoma, head and neck, liver or kidney cancer.

Here the CDR3 DNA reads TGCAGTGCTTCACTAGGGGAGACCCAGTACTTC. Protein: CSASLGETQYF. The V call is TRBV20-1, the J call TRBJ2-5; D possibly corresponds to TRBD2 (5 bases). CDR1 and CDR2 from the germline V gene are DFQATT and SNEGSKA (reference sequence). The CDR3 is 11 residues long. Trimming left V 5 bases short and J 5 bases short, with 9 bases between.